This section outlines one TCR beta chain sequence together with its context. Antigen unknown. Reverse transcribed after extraction, RNA yielded cDNA as the sequencing template. Repertoires were generated with immunoSEQ multiplex PCR, while TCRdb's copy carries only in-frame clones and drops some. The sample records about 110,000 clones, 45% to 60% being singletons. Germline V gene sequence: CDR1 MNHEY, CDR2 SMNVEV (reference sequence). Trimming cost V 1 base and J 2 bases, with 15 bases left between them. The CDR3 runs 17 residues. The data were taken from a study of CD8+ T cells in alopecia areata. Study findings and constraints: Sequences from scalp samples also cover resident alphabeta T cells of normal skin.

The rearrangement links TRBV27 to TRBJ2-1; weak D call: TRBD1 (5 bases). Sequences were obtained from NKG2D-low CD8+ T cells sorted from blood. The TCR comes from a human donor with alopecia areata. CDR3 nucleotides: TGTGCCAGCAGTTTATTTCCCGACAGTCCAACCTACAATGAGCAGTTCTTC. This sequence encodes CASSLFPDSPTYNEQFF.